This is a list of T cell receptor beta chains from one sample in a study of T-cell reconstitution after alpha-beta-depleted transplantation in children. Each CDR3 protein is one row after TCRdb ran MiXCR on the PCR reads. Of approximately 520,000 distinct CDR3 sequences listed, less than 35% are singletons. The source was PBMCs from the stem cell graft donor, collected from the stem cell graft. The receptors come from a human donor who donated a stem cell graft to a child with aplastic anemia. CDR3s include the opening cysteine and the closing phenylalanine or tryptophan. The order of the fields is J gene, clone size, V gene, D gene, CDR3 DNA, CDR3 protein. D genes are given only for firm matches. Where a row states a size, it is once, few, many or the class of an expanded clone; other rows omit it.

TRBJ2-5 | few | TRBV20-1 | NA | TGCAGTGCTATGGGTCCCTTGCCGCGGGATCAAGAGACCCAGTACTTC | CSAMGPLPRDQETQYF
TRBJ1-1 | NA | TRBV27 | NA | TGTGCCAGCAGTTTAGTGACCGACCCCGTCCGAGCTTTCTTT | CASSLVTDPVRAFF
TRBJ1-2 | few | TRBV5-5 | NA | TGTGCCAGCAGCTTGGTTTGGATTTCGGGTGCGGCTGTTGGTGGCTACACCTTC | CASSLVWISGAAVGGYTF
TRBJ2-4 | many | TRBV30 | NA | TGTGCCTGGACTCCCGGGACATTAAACATTCAGTACTTC | CAWTPGTLNIQYF
TRBJ1-5 | many | TRBV20-1 | NA | TGCAGTGCTGTCTATAGCAATCAGCCCCAGCATTTT | CSAVYSNQPQHF
TRBJ1-1 | NA | TRBV28 | TRBD1 | TGTGCCAGCTCGCAAGAGTATGGAGGGGGCAAAGCTTTCTTT | CASSQEYGGGKAFF
TRBJ2-1 | NA | TRBV5-1 | TRBD1 | TGCGCCAGCAGCTTTGGACAGGCTGGGAATGAGCAGTTCTTC | CASSFGQAGNEQFF
TRBJ2-2 | NA | TRBV13 | NA | TGTGCCAGCAGCTTAGCGGTCCAGCTCACCGGGGAGCTGTTTTTT | CASSLAVQLTGELFF
TRBJ2-6 | few | TRBV11-2 | NA | TGTGCCAGCAGCTTAGGGGGACGGGGGCCGAACTCTGGGGCCAACGTCCTGACTTTC | CASSLGGRGPNSGANVLTF
TRBJ2-7 | NA | TRBV4-1 | NA | TGCGCCAGCAGACAAGTTAAAGAATCCTACGAGCAGTACTTC | CASRQVKESYEQYF
TRBJ2-1 | few | TRBV29-1 | NA | TGCAGCGTTGAAGATCTTTCAAATGAGCAGTTCTTC | CSVEDLSNEQFF
TRBJ2-7 | once | TRBV5-6 | TRBD2 | TGTGCCAGCAGCTTGGGGGCGGGAGTATCCTACGAGCAGTACTTC | CASSLGAGVSYEQYF
TRBJ2-1 | few | TRBV6-5 | NA | TGTGCCAGCAGTTACTCGAATCGGAATGAGCAGTTCTTC | CASSYSNRNEQFF
TRBJ2-7 | NA | TRBV10-3 | TRBD1 | TGTGCCATCATGCAGGACAGGGAATACGAGCAGTACTTC | CAIMQDREYEQYF
TRBJ2-7 | NA | TRBV6-5 | TRBD1 | TGTGCCAGCAGATATAAACCCGGAATGGGACAGCCGACCTACGAGCAGTACTTC | CASRYKPGMGQPTYEQYF
TRBJ1-1 | few | TRBV6-5 | TRBD1 | TGTGCCAGCAGAGCTGCAGGGGGCAACACTGAAGCTTTCTTT | CASRAAGGNTEAFF
TRBJ2-1 | NA | TRBV7-2 | NA | TGTGCCAGCAGCTTAGGGCTGAATTGGGATGAGCAGTTCTTC | CASSLGLNWDEQFF
TRBJ2-1 | few | TRBV28 | NA | TGTGCCAGCAGTTTGGGCTGGCGTGAGCAGTTCTTC | CASSLGWREQFF
TRBJ2-5 | NA | TRBV28 | TRBD1 | TGTGCCAGCAGTGCCACTCCCGGGACAGGGCTCGAGACCCAGTACTTC | CASSATPGTGLETQYF
TRBJ1-2 | NA | TRBV28 | NA | TGTGCCAGCAAGGATAGGTACAACTATGGCTACACCTTC | CASKDRYNYGYTF
TRBJ2-7 | NA | TRBV27 | TRBD1 | TGTGCCAGCTCCCACAGGGGGCCCTCCTACGAGCAGTACTTC | CASSHRGPSYEQYF
TRBJ2-5 | NA | TRBV7-3 | TRBD1 | TGTGCCAGCAGCCAGGGGGCCGAACAAGAGACCCAGTACTTC | CASSQGAEQETQYF
TRBJ2-1 | NA | TRBV7-9 | NA | TGTGCCAGCAGTCTGCAGGGGAGGGCCCCTGAGCAGTTCTTC | CASSLQGRAPEQFF
TRBJ2-2 | NA | TRBV2 | NA | TGTGCCAGCAGTATAGACAGCCGGGCCGTGCTGTTTTTT | CASSIDSRAVLFF
TRBJ2-7 | few | TRBV28 | NA | TGTGCCAGCAGTTTTATCGCCCAGTTCGACGAGCAGTACTTC | CASSFIAQFDEQYF
TRBJ2-3 | NA | TRBV29-1 | TRBD1 | TGCAGCGTCGACAGGGGGATCGATACGCAGTATTTT | CSVDRGIDTQYF
TRBJ2-7 | NA | TRBV12-3/TRBV12-4 | NA | TGTGCCAGCAGTTTAACACGGGACCCCCGGGAGCAGTACTTC | CASSLTRDPREQYF
TRBJ2-1 | NA | TRBV18 | TRBD2 | TGTGCCAGCTCACCGCTAGCGGGAGGGTTGGATGAGCAGTTCTTC | CASSPLAGGLDEQFF
TRBJ2-7 | few | TRBV7-9 | NA | TGTGCCAGCAGCTCGGACACCGTACGAGGGCAGTACTTC | CASSSDTVRGQYF
TRBJ2-1 | NA | TRBV18 | NA | TGTGCCAGCTCACCAGACGACAATGAGCAGTTCTTC | CASSPDDNEQFF
TRBJ2-1 | NA | TRBV20-1 | TRBD2 | TGCAGTGTTTCCGGGACTAGCTTCTACAATGAGCAGTTCTTC | CSVSGTSFYNEQFF
TRBJ2-3 | few | TRBV4-3 | NA | TGCGCCAGCAGCCATCGTGGGAAGACAGATACGCAGTATTTT | CASSHRGKTDTQYF
TRBJ2-3 | few | TRBV7-9 | TRBD1 | TGTGCCAGCAGCCCCCGGACAGGGGGGGCAGATACGCAGTATTTT | CASSPRTGGADTQYF
TRBJ1-5 | NA | TRBV7-2 | NA | TGTGCCAGCAGCCTGGGGGGTGCGGGGCCCCAGCATTTT | CASSLGGAGPQHF
TRBJ1-5 | few | TRBV7-6 | TRBD1 | TGTGCCAGCAGCATGGACAGGGGTCAGCCCCAGCATTTT | CASSMDRGQPQHF
TRBJ2-1 | once | TRBV3-1 | TRBD2 | TGTGCCAGCAGCCAAGATAGAATACGGACTAGCACTTACAATGAGCAGTTCTTC | CASSQDRIRTSTYNEQFF
TRBJ2-6 | NA | TRBV7-9 | TRBD1 | TGTGCCAGCAGCTTAGGGACAGGGCTCTCTGGGGCCAACGTCCTGACTTTC | CASSLGTGLSGANVLTF
TRBJ2-3 | NA | TRBV20-1 | NA | TGCAGTGCTAAAGGGGGGCGAGGGCACGCTGATACGCAGTATTTT | CSAKGGRGHADTQYF
TRBJ2-7 | few | TRBV9 | TRBD1 | TGTGCCAGCAGCGTCGAGGGGACAGACCTCTACGAGCAGTACTTC | CASSVEGTDLYEQYF
TRBJ2-7 | NA | TRBV4-3 | TRBD1 | TGCGCCAGCAGCCAAGATTTTTTGAGTCGGCAGGGGGCCTACGAGCAGTACTTC | CASSQDFLSRQGAYEQYF
TRBJ1-1 | few | TRBV4-3 | NA | TGCGCCAGCAGCCAACAGGGCGGGAAGGAGACTGAAGCTTTCTTT | CASSQQGGKETEAFF